This is a list of T cell receptor beta chains from one sample in a study of blood T cell repertoires in COVID-19. Method: immunoSEQ multiplex PCR; TCRdb's copy keeps in-frame clones and lacks some. The repertoire holds 100,000 to 150,000 clones, with nearly 70% as singletons. Sequencing was done on a sample of peripheral blood. The receptors originated from a woman between 65 and 79 years old with acute or convalescent COVID-19. The CDR3 runs from the conserved cysteine through the conserved F or W. Fields, in order: D gene, clone size, J gene, V gene, CDR3 DNA, CDR3 protein. A D gene is named only where the DNA matches it firmly. Clone size is shown for a subset of rows, as once, few, many or a class of expanded clone.

>TRBD1|-|TRBJ1-5|TRBV2
TGTGCCAGCAGGGAGGGGACAGGGGGGTATCAGCCCCAGCATTTT
CASREGTGGYQPQHF
>TRBD2|-|TRBJ2-3|TRBV9
TGTGCCAGCAGCGTAGCTACGGAGGCGGGGGGCACAGATACGCAGTATTTT
CASSVATEAGGTDTQYF
>TRBD1|-|TRBJ1-2|TRBV27
TGTGCCAGCAGTTTATCGGAGACAGGGGGATATGGCTACACCTTC
CASSLSETGGYGYTF
>-|once|TRBJ1-1|TRBV19
TGTGCCAGTAGTATAGGAGCCATGAACACTGAAGCTTTCTTT
CASSIGAMNTEAFF
>-|-|TRBJ2-5|TRBV7-9
TGTGCCAGCAGCCACCTAACGGGGTCCAAAGAGACCCAGTACTTC
CASSHLTGSKETQYF
>-|once|TRBJ2-1|TRBV3-1/TRBV3-2
TGTGCCAGCAGCCAATCCTTCCCCTTTGAGCAGTTCTTC
CASSQSFPFEQFF
>TRBD1|-|TRBJ1-1|TRBV14
TGTGCCAGCAGCCACCTGTGGGACAGAAGGAACACTGAAGCTTTCTTT
CASSHLWDRRNTEAFF
>TRBD2|-|TRBJ2-7|TRBV5-6
TGTGCCAGCAGCCGACTAGCGGGGGTAGCAGAGCAGTACTTC
CASSRLAGVAEQYF
>TRBD1|-|TRBJ2-5|TRBV20-1
TGCAGTGCTTGGGACAGAGAGACCCAGTACTTC
CSAWDRETQYF
>-|-|TRBJ2-7|TRBV6-5
TGTGCCACCGAACAGGGTCCCTACGAGCAGTACTTC
CATEQGPYEQYF
>TRBD2|-|TRBJ2-7|TRBV2
TGTGCCAGCGGGAGGGGTCCAGGTTCATCCTACGAGCAGTACTTC
CASGRGPGSSYEQYF
>TRBD1|-|TRBJ2-1|TRBV19
TGTGCCAGTAGGGACAGGCCGGGTAGGGGGAGCAATGAGCAGTTCTTC
CASRDRPGRGSNEQFF
>-|-|TRBJ2-1|TRBV5-6
TGTGCCAGCAGCTTGATCCGGGGGGCGCGACGACACAATGAGCAGTTCTTC
CASSLIRGARRHNEQFF
>-|few|TRBJ1-2|TRBV27
TGTGCCAGCAGTTTAAAACAGGGAAACTATGGCTACACCTTC
CASSLKQGNYGYTF
>-|many|TRBJ2-3|TRBV5-1
TGCGCCAGCAGCTTGTCCTCCGGGGGAGTCGGGGATACGCAGTATTTT
CASSLSSGGVGDTQYF